One T cell receptor (beta chain) is described in this entry. The V gene's germline CDR1 is SGHTS and CDR2 YDEGEE. The germline V and J ends were trimmed by 1 base and 0 bases, with 10 bases remaining between them. The CDR3 extends over 15 amino acids. TCRdb keeps only in-frame clones here, not all; method: immunoSEQ multiplex PCR. The sample includes about 140,000 clones, 86% of them seen just once. The sample originates from a study of Ad26.COV2.S vaccination and SARS-CoV-2 variants. The V gene is TRBV5-8, the J gene TRBJ1-1; no definite D call. This TCR was recovered from a human donor who had recovered from COVID-19. Sequenced material: peripheral blood, taken after recovery from COVID-19. CDR3 sequence: CASSLLKNMNTEAFF. The CDR3 DNA is TGTGCCAGCAGCTTGTTGAAGAACATGAACACTGAAGCTTTCTTT.